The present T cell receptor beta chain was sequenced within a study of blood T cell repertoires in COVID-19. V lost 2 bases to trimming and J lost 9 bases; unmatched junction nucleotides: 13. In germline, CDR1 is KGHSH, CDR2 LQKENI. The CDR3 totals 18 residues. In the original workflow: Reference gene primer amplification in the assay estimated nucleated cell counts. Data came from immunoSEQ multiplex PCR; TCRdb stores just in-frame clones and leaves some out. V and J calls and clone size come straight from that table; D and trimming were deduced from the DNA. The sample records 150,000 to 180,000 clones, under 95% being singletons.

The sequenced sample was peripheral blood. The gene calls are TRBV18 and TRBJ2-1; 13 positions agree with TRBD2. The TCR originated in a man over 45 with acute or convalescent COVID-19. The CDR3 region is CASSPNTYRTSGSGEQFF. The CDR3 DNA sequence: TGTGCCAGCTCACCAAATACATATCGGACTAGCGGGAGCGGTGAGCAGTTCTTC.